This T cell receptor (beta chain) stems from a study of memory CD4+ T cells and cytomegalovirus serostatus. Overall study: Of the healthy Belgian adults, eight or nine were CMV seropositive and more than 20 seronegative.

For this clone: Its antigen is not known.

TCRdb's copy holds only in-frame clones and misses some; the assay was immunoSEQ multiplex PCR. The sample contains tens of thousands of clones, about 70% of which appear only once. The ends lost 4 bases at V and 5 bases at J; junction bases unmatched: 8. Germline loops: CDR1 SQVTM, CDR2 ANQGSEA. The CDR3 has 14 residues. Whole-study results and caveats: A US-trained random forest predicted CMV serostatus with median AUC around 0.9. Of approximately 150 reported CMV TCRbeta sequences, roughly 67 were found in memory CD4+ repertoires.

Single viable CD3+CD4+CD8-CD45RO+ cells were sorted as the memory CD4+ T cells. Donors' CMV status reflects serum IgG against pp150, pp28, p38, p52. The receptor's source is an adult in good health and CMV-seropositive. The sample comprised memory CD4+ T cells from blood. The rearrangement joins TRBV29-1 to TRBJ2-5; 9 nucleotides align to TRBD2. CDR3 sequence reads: CSVVISGGRETQYF. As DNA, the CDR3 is TGCAGCGTTGTGATTAGCGGGGGTAGGGAGACCCAGTACTTC. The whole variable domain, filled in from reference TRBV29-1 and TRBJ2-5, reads SAVISQKPSRDICQRGTSLTIQCQVDSQVTMMFWYRQQPGQSLTLIATANQGSEATYESGFVIDKFPISRPNLTFSTLTVSNMSPEDSSIYLCSVVISGGRETQYFGPGTRLLVL.